This passage covers 8 T cell receptor delta chains from one sample sequenced in a study of gamma-delta T cells after stem cell transplantation (dated by TCRdb to between 2015 and 2016). Library preparation was by RT-PCR. Sequenced using an Illumina MiSeq. Via CATT, TCRdb reprocessed the public reads, and rows with identical DNA were then joined. This sample holds about 850 delta-chain clones; around 1.4% were observed only once. In total, the top ten clones hold around 77% of the sample. Sequences were obtained from gamma-delta T cells. The origin of the receptors is a human donor. It is not recorded whose cells these are; they may come from a transplant donor.

Only a few counts were recorded for this clone. This DNA translates differently at residue 13 from the TCRdb protein, which is that of a much larger clone; a read error is likely, and the protein shown is the DNA's own translation. The gene calls are TRDV3 and TRDJ1; 9 positions match TRDD3. This CDR3 spans 15 amino acids. Germline values: CDR1 TVYSNPD, CDR2 GDNSRS (reference sequence). V trimming: 0 bases; J trimming: 13 bases; junction bases outside the gene matches: 18. Here the CDR3 reads CAFSPTGGLTDKHIF. In DNA form, the CDR3 reads TGTGCCTTTAGTCCTACTGGGGGACTTACCGATAAGCACATCTTT.

To note about this clone: Since a far larger clone is one base different, this is likely a read error. The sample holds other DNA sequences that translate to the same CDR3. The chain employs TRDV2 and TRDJ1, with TRDD3 matching over 13 bases. With V trimmed by 0 bases and J by 1 base, 10 bases remained unmatched. Germline V gene data show CDR1 as GEAIGNYY and CDR2 as EKD. This CDR3 has 19 residues. CDR3 nucleotide sequence: TGTGCCTGTGACACCTTACTGGGGGATACGCCTACTGGCACCGATAAACTCATCTTT. As protein: CACDTLLGDTPTGTDKLIF.

This clone was observed a handful of times. A far larger clone differs by one base, so this is likely a read error. This same CDR3 is encoded by further DNA sequences in the sample. The chain recombines TRDV2 with TRDJ1; D uncertain. The V gene lost 0 bases and the J gene lost 6 bases, with 22 bases spanning the gap. There are 17 residues in the CDR3. CDR1 and CDR2 (germline): GEAIGNYY, EKD. The CDR3 DNA reads as TGTGCCTGTGACACCGTTGTTGGAGATAAAAATGGCCATAAACTCATCTTT. Encoded protein: CACDTVVGDKNGHKLIF.

The sample holds a few counts of this clone. A much bigger clone sits one base away, suggesting this may be a read error. The same CDR3 arises from other DNA sequences in this sample as well. The CDR3 DNA follows: TGTGCCTGCGACATCGTACTGGGGGATAAAGGCTCCTGGGACACCCGACAGATGTTTTTC. As protein: CACDIVLGDKGSWDTRQMFF. V and J are TRDV2 and TRDJ3; 11 bases are shared with TRDD3. Germline CDR1 is GEAIGNYY and CDR2 is EKD. The CDR3 is 20 residues long.

By frequency in the sample, this clone is medium-sized. This likely stems from a read error, as it lies one base from a far larger clone. Other nucleotide sequences from this sample produce the same CDR3. V is TRDV2 and J is TRDJ2, with 7 bases that match TRDD3. The CDR3 sequence is 18 residues long. Germline loops: CDR1 GEAIGNYY, CDR2 EKD. The CDR3 DNA is TGTGCCTGTGACACTCTGGGGGCCACCCCCTCTTTGACGGCACAACTCTTCTTT. It is translated as CACDTLGATPSLTAQLFF.

This clone has more than one count but fewer than ten. The protein TCRdb lists belongs to a much larger clone and differs from this DNA's translation at residue 16, which points to a read error; the protein shown is made from the DNA. This rearrangement joins TRDV2 to TRDJ1, with 8 bases matching TRDD3. Germline-derived CDR1 and CDR2 are GEAIGNYY and EKD. The length of the CDR3 is 18 residues. In DNA, the CDR3 is TGTGCCTGTGACCCCGTTACTGGGGGTCTGGAGTACACCGATAAACCCATCTTT. This encodes CACDPVTGGLEYTDKPIF.

As to this clone: TCRdb lists the protein of a much larger clone for this DNA, which differs at residue 3, so this is likely a read error; the protein given here is translated from the DNA itself. The V call is TRDV2, the J call TRDJ1; 7 bases align to TRDD3. The CDR3 contains 16 residues. Looked up from germline, CDR1 is GEAIGNYY and CDR2 is EKD. The CDR3 DNA sequence: TGTGCCCGTGACCACCTCGGGGATAGGGGCACCGATAAACTCATCTTT. Residues: CARDHLGDRGTDKLIF.

By proportion, this clone is medium-sized. This CDR3 is also generated by other DNA sequences in the sample. The chain recombines TRDV1 with TRDJ1; D not resolved. Trimming removed 2 bases from V and 3 bases from J, with 25 bases in between. The CDR3 has 19 amino acids. Germline V gives CDR1 TSWWSYY, CDR2 QGS. CDR3 DNA sequence: TGTGCTCTTGGGGAATTGTTATTCCCATGCCGTACTTGTCCCGATAAACTCATCTTT. Translating it yields CALGELLFPCRTCPDKLIF.